The rows below give T cell receptor beta chains drawn from one sample of a study of cytomegalovirus exposure and HLA in healthy donors. Sequenced by immunoSEQ multiplex PCR; TCRdb stores in-frame clones only, minus some. Of 150,000 to 200,000 clones in the sample, roughly 79% were seen once. The sequencing input was PBMCs. These receptors all stem from a man aged 40-49 years in good health and CMV-seronegative. Each CDR3 is given with its conserved first and last residue. The D gene is left open where the match is weak. The size entry is marked missing in some rows and otherwise reads once, few, many or a size class.

CDR3nt	CDR3aa	j_gene	v_gene	d_gene	abundance
TGTGCCAGCTCACCTCAGGGCAATGAGCAGTTCTTC	CASSPQGNEQFF	TRBJ2-1	TRBV18	NA	NA
TGTGCCAGCAGCAGCAGACAGAGAACGACAGATACGCAGTATTTT	CASSSRQRTTDTQYF	TRBJ2-3	TRBV9	NA	NA
TGTGCCAGCAGCCAAGATACCGGGACAGTAAGAGGCTACACCTTC	CASSQDTGTVRGYTF	TRBJ1-2	TRBV14	TRBD1	NA
TGTGCCAGCAGCTTCCGGGACAGGGGGCTTGAGAACACTGAAGCTTTCTTT	CASSFRDRGLENTEAFF	TRBJ1-1	TRBV5-5	TRBD1	NA
TGTGCCAGCAGCGTAGGAATGGCCCAGTACTATGGCTACACCTTC	CASSVGMAQYYGYTF	TRBJ1-2	TRBV9	NA	few
TGTGCCAGCAGCTCCAGCGCTCTTGAAGCTTTCTTT	CASSSSALEAFF	TRBJ1-1	TRBV9	NA	NA
TGTGCCAGTACCAACCCCCGGTTAGCTAACTATGGCTACACCTTC	CASTNPRLANYGYTF	TRBJ1-2	TRBV19	NA	NA
TGTGCCAGCAGCGTAGAGGCCAGGGGGAACACTGAAGCTTTCTTT	CASSVEARGNTEAFF	TRBJ1-1	TRBV9	NA	NA
TGTGCCAGCAGCCCCGCGGGGGCAGGGTACGAGACCCAGTACTTC	CASSPAGAGYETQYF	TRBJ2-5	TRBV7-7	NA	once
TGTGCCGGCGGGCAGGGGAGCACAGATACGCAGTATTTT	CAGGQGSTDTQYF	TRBJ2-3	TRBV30	NA	NA
TGTGCCAGGGACAGGGAGTACTTC	CARDREYF	TRBJ2-7	TRBV2	TRBD1	NA
TGTGCCAGCAGCCGTGTGACGGGCGGGAGGACAGATACGCAGTATTTT	CASSRVTGGRTDTQYF	TRBJ2-3	TRBV4-2	TRBD2	NA
TGTGCCAGCAGTTTATCGACGGGTGAAAAACTGTTTTTT	CASSLSTGEKLFF	TRBJ1-4	TRBV27	NA	once
TGTGCCAGTAGTACGAGTCGGGGGAGAGGCCATGGCTACACCTTC	CASSTSRGRGHGYTF	TRBJ1-2	TRBV19	NA	NA
TGTGCCAGCAGTGTAAGAGGGAACAATGAAAAACTGTTTTTT	CASSVRGNNEKLFF	TRBJ1-4	TRBV6-4	NA	NA
TGTGCTAGTGGAAACGGGAGGACTAACACCGGGGAGCTGTTTTTT	CASGNGRTNTGELFF	TRBJ2-2	TRBV12-5	TRBD2	NA
TGTGCCAGCAGGTCTCCAGGGGGCAGTGGCACTGAAGCTTTCTTT	CASRSPGGSGTEAFF	TRBJ1-1	TRBV2	TRBD1	NA
TGTGCCAGCAGTTCCAACGGCGAGCAGTACTTC	CASSSNGEQYF	TRBJ2-7	TRBV27	NA	few
TGTGCCAGCAGCATAGGGGCGGGGATCATGAACACTGAAGCTTTCTTT	CASSIGAGIMNTEAFF	TRBJ1-1	TRBV11-2	NA	NA
TGTGCCAGCTCACTTGACAGGGGTCAGCCCCAGCATTTT	CASSLDRGQPQHF	TRBJ1-5	TRBV18	TRBD1	NA
TGTGCCAGCAGCTCCTCCGGCGGGGGGGCAGAAACAGATACGCAGTATTTT	CASSSSGGGAETDTQYF	TRBJ2-3	TRBV7-9	TRBD2	NA
TGTGCCAGCAGCTTCGAGGGGGGGTGGAATGAGCAGTTCTTC	CASSFEGGWNEQFF	TRBJ2-1	TRBV7-6	NA	NA